Listed below are T cell receptor beta chains from one sample, sequenced in a study of OX40 agonist ivuxolimab in advanced cancers. Using immunoSEQ multiplex PCR, the repertoire was profiled, and TCRdb retains in-frame clones only, with some absent. Among about 79,000 clones, roughly 87% were seen once, and the ten largest hold under 0.35%. Here the sequenced sample was CD4+ or CD8+ T cells sorted from blood, taken in a trial of the OX40 agonist ivuxolimab. Receptor source: an adult with an advanced solid tumor such as melanoma, head and neck, liver or kidney cancer. Both conserved end residues are part of each CDR3. D genes are given only for firm matches. Size tells how often a clone was seen (once, few, many) or the class of an expanded clone, and some rows leave it out.

abundance	d_gene	j_gene	v_gene	CDR3nt	CDR3aa
.	.	TRBJ2-3	TRBV16	TGTGCCAGCAGCCAAACGCTCACTAGGGGAGGCACAGATACGCAGTATTTT	CASSQTLTRGGTDTQYF
.	.	TRBJ1-6	TRBV4-1	TGCGCCAGCAGCCAAGGGCAATACAGTTCGATCGCACCCCTCCACTTT	CASSQGQYSSIAPLHF
.	.	TRBJ2-3	TRBV4-2	TGTGCCAGCAGCCAAGTAACCGGGACTGACACAGATACGCAGTATTTT	CASSQVTGTDTDTQYF
.	.	TRBJ2-3	TRBV6-1	TGTGCCAGCAGTGATGACAGGCCAGGGGCAGATACGCAGTATTTT	CASSDDRPGADTQYF
.	.	TRBJ1-1	TRBV18	TGTGCCAGCTCACCACCACGTTTTCGGGAATGGTCCATGAACACTGAAGCTTTCTTT	CASSPPRFREWSMNTEAFF
.	.	TRBJ2-5	TRBV7-6	TGTGCCAGCAGACGGATAGAGGGTTCCCCCCAGTACTTC	CASRRIEGSPQYF
.	.	TRBJ2-3	TRBV13	TGTGCCAGCAGCTTTCGGACAGTCTCCACAGATACGCAGTATTTT	CASSFRTVSTDTQYF
once	.	TRBJ2-3	TRBV29-1	TGCAGCGTTGAACTGGCACAGGCCACAGATACGCAGTATTTT	CSVELAQATDTQYF
.	TRBD1	TRBJ2-1	TRBV10-1	TGCGCCAGCAGTGAAGGGACAGGGGGCTACAATGAGCAGTTCTTC	CASSEGTGGYNEQFF
.	.	TRBJ1-2	TRBV18	TGTGCCAGCTCACCGACCGACGGGTCTCTCTATGGCTACACCTTC	CASSPTDGSLYGYTF
.	TRBD2	TRBJ2-3	TRBV27	TGTGCCAGCAGTTCCGGGACTAGCGGGGGGGCCGGCCGAGCCACAGATACGCAGTATTTT	CASSSGTSGGAGRATDTQYF
.	.	TRBJ2-4	TRBV19	TGTGCCAGTAGATCACAGGGAGAAGGGACCAAAAACATTCAGTACTTC	CASRSQGEGTKNIQYF
.	TRBD1	TRBJ2-7	TRBV2	TGTGCCAGCAGTGAGGGACAGGGAGGCGAGCAGTACTTC	CASSEGQGGEQYF
.	.	TRBJ2-1	TRBV30	TGTGCCTGGAGTGTGAGTGCTAGCTCCTACAATGAGCAGTTCTTC	CAWSVSASSYNEQFF
.	TRBD2	TRBJ2-1	TRBV7-2	TGTGCCAGCAGCTTAGTCAGCCCTCGCGGGGGGGCCGTGAATGAGCAGTTCTTC	CASSLVSPRGGAVNEQFF
.	TRBD1	TRBJ1-3	TRBV14	TGTGCCAGCAGCCGCGGACAGGCGATCTCTGGAAACACCATATATTTT	CASSRGQAISGNTIYF
once	.	TRBJ1-2	TRBV19	TGTGCCAGTAGTAAGCAGGGCCCCTGGGATGGCTACACCTTC	CASSKQGPWDGYTF
once	TRBD2	TRBJ2-4	TRBV5-1	TGCGCCAGCAGCCCGCCGGGGGGGGGCGCATCCAAAAACATTCAGTACTTC	CASSPPGGGASKNIQYF
.	.	TRBJ2-7	TRBV4-1	TGCGCCAGCAGCCAAGTCCCAGAGCCGGACTACGAGCAGTACTTC	CASSQVPEPDYEQYF
.	TRBD2	TRBJ2-1	TRBV7-2	TGTGCCAGCAGCTTCCTCCCGGGGGGGATTTATGAGCAGTTCTTC	CASSFLPGGIYEQFF